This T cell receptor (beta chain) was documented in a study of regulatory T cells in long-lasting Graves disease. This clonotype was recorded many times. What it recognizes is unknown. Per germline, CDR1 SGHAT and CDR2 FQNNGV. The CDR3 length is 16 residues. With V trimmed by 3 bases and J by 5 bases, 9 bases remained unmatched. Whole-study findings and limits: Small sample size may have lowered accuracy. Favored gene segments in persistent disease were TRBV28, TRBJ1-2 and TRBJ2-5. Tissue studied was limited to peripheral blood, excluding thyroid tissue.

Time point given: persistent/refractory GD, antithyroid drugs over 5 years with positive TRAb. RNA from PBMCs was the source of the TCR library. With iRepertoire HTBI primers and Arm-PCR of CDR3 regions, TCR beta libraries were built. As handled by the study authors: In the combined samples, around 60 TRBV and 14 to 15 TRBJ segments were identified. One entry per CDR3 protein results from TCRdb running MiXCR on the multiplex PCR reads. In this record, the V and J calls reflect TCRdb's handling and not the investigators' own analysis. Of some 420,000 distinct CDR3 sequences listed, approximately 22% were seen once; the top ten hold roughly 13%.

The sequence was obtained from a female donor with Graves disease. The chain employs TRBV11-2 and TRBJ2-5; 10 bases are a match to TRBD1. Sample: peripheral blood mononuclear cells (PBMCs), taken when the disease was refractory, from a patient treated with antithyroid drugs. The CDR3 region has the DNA TGTGCCAGCAGCTTTTCCCAGGGACAGGGGTGGGAGACCCAGTACTTC. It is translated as CASSFSQGQGWETQYF.